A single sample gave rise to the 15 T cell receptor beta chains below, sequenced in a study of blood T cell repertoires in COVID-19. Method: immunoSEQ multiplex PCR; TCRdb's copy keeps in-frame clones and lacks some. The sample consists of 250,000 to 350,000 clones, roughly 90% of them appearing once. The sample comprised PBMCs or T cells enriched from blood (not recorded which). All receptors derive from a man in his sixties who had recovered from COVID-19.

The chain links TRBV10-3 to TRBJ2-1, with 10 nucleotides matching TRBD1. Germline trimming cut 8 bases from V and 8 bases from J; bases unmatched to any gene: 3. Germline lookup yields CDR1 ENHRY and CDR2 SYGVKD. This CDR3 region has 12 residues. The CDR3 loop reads CAIGDRGDEQFF. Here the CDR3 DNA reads TGTGCCATCGGGGACAGGGGCGATGAGCAGTTCTTC.

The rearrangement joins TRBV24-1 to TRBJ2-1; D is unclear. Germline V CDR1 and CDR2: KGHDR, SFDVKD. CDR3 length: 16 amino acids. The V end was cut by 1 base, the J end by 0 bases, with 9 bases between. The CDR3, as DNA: TGTGCCACCAGTGATTTAAAGATGAGCTCCTACAATGAGCAGTTCTTC. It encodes CATSDLKMSSYNEQFF.

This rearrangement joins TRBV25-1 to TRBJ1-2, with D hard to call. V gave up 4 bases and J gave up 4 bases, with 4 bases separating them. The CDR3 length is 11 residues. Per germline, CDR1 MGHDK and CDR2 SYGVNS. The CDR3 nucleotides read TGTGCCAGCAGTGGGAGCTATGGCTACACCTTC. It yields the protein CASSGSYGYTF.

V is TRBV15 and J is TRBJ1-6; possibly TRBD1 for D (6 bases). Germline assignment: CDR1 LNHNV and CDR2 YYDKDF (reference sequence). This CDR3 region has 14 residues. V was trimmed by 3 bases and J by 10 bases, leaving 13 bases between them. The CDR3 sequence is CATSRRTGFSPLHF. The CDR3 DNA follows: TGTGCCACCAGCAGGCGTACAGGGTTCTCACCCCTCCACTTT.

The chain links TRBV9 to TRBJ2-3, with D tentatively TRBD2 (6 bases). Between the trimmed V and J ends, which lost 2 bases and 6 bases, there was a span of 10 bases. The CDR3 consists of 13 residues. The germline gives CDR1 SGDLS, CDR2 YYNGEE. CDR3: CASSVEGWDTQYF. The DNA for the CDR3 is TGTGCCAGCAGCGTGGAGGGTTGGGATACGCAGTATTTT.

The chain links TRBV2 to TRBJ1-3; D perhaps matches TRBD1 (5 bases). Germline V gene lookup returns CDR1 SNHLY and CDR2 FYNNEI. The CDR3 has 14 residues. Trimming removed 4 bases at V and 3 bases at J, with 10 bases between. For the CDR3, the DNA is TGTGCCAGCAGTGGTGGGACTGGTGGAAACACCATATATTTT. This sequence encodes CASSGGTGGNTIYF.

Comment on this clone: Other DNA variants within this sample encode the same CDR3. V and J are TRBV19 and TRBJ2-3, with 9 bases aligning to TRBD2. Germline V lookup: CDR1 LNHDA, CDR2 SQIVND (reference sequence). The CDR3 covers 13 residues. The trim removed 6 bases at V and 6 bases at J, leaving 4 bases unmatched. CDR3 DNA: TGTGCCAGTAGGGTAGCGGGAGCTGATACGCAGTATTTT. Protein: CASRVAGADTQYF.

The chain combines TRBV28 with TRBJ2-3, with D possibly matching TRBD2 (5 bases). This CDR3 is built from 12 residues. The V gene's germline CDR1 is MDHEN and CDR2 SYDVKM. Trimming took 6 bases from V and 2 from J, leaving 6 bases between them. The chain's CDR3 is CASRAVTDTQYF. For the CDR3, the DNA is TGTGCCAGCAGAGCGGTCACAGATACGCAGTATTTT.

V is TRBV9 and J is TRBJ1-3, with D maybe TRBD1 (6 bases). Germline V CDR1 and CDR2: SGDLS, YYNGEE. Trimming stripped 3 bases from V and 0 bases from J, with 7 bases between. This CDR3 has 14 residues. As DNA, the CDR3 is TGTGCCAGCAGCGAACAGGGCTCTGGAAACACCATATATTTT. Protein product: CASSEQGSGNTIYF.

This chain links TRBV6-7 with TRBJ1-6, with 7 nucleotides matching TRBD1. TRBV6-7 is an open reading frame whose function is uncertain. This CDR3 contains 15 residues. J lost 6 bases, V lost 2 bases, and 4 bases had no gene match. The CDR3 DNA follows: TGTGCCAGCAGTTACCCCGGGACAGTTAATTCACCCCTCCACTTT. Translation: CASSYPGTVNSPLHF.

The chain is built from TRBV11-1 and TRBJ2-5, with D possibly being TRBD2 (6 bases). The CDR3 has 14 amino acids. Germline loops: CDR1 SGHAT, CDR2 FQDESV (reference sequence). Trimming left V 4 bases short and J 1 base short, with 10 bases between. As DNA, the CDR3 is TGTGCCAGCAGCTCGCCGGGACTCCAAGAGACCCAGTACTTC. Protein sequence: CASSSPGLQETQYF.

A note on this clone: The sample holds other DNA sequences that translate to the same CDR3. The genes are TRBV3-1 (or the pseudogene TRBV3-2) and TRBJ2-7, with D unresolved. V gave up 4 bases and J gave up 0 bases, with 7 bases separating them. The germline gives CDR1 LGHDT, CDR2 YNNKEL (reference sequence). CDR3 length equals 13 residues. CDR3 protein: CASSLLSSYEQYF. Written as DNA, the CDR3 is TGTGCCAGCAGCCTCCTCAGCTCCTACGAGCAGTACTTC.

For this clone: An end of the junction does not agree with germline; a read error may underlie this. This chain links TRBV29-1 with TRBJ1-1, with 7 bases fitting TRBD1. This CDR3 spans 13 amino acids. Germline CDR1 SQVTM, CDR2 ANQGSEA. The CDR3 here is CSVDPGQLGIGIF. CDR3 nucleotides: TGCAGCGTTGATCCGGGACAGTTGGGTATAGGGATCTTT. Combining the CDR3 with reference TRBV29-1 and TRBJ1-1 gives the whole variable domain SAVISQKPSRDICQRGTSLTIQCQVDSQVTMMFWYRQQPGQSLTLIATANQGSEATYESGFVIDKFPISRPNLTFSTLTVSNMSPEDSSIYLCSVDPGQLGIGIFGQGTRLTVV.

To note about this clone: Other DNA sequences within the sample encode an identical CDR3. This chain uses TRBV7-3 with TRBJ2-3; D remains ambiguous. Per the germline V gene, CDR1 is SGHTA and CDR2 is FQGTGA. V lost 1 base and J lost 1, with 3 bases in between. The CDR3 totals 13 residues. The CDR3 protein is CASSLSGTDTQYF. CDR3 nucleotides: TGTGCCAGCAGCTTAAGCGGCACAGATACGCAGTATTTT. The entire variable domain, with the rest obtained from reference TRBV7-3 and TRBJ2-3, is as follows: GAGVSQTPSNKVTEKGKYVELRCDPISGHTALYWYRQSLGQGPEFLIYFQGTGAADDSGLPNDRFFAVRPEGSVSTLKIQRTERGDSAVYLCASSLSGTDTQYFGPGTRLTVL.

The DNA for the CDR3 is TGCGCCAGCAGTGACTTGGACAGCACACACCAGAGCTCCTATAATTCACCCCTCCACTTT. It codes for CASSDLDSTHQSSYNSPLHF. V is TRBV10-2 and J is TRBJ1-6; possible D gene TRBD1, 6 bases. This CDR3 region has 20 residues. V shed 3 bases and J shed 0 bases, with 21 bases lying between them. CDR1 is WSHSY, CDR2 SAAADI, per germline.